The rows below give T cell receptor beta chains drawn from one sample of a study of T cells in localized non-small cell lung cancer. The table came from immunoSEQ multiplex PCR; TCRdb's copy has only in-frame clones and leaves some out. The sample has about 19,000 clones; 75% to 85% are singletons. The starting material was peripheral blood, obtained before any cancer treatment. These receptors all stem from a man aged 40 to 70 with stage I lung adenocarcinoma. The CDR3 runs from the conserved cysteine through the conserved F or W. Fields, in order: D gene, V gene, J gene, clone size, CDR3 protein, CDR3 DNA. A D gene is named only where the DNA matches it firmly. Rows may omit the clone size; those that give it use once, few, many or a size class.

TRBD2	TRBV18	TRBJ2-3	NA	CASSPRLAGGRDSSTDTQYF	TGTGCCAGCTCACCCCGACTAGCGGGGGGGAGGGACTCTAGCACAGATACGCAGTATTTT
TRBD2	TRBV11-2	TRBJ2-1	NA	CASSRTSGSRYNEQFF	TGTGCCAGCAGCCGGACTAGCGGGAGTAGGTACAATGAGCAGTTCTTC
NA	TRBV28	TRBJ1-1	NA	CASSFAGLNTEAFF	TGTGCCAGCAGTTTTGCGGGGTTGAACACTGAAGCTTTCTTT
NA	TRBV9	TRBJ1-6	NA	CASSVAGRNSPLHF	TGTGCCAGCAGCGTAGCAGGGAGGAATTCACCCCTCCACTTT
TRBD2	TRBV7-3	TRBJ2-1	NA	CASSPVGGDQFF	TGTGCCAGCAGCCCAGTCGGGGGGGATCAGTTCTTC
NA	TRBV5-1	TRBJ1-3	once	CASSLLVSANSGNTIYF	TGCGCCAGCAGCTTGTTGGTATCAGCCAACTCTGGAAACACCATATATTTT
NA	TRBV9	TRBJ2-7	NA	CASSTSAGPSSYEQYF	TGTGCCAGCAGCACATCCGCCGGGCCGAGCTCCTACGAGCAGTACTTC
TRBD1	TRBV15	TRBJ1-4	few	CATSRDTGTGAFNEKLFF	TGTGCCACCAGCAGAGATACCGGGACAGGGGCTTTTAATGAAAAACTGTTTTTT
NA	TRBV21-1	TRBJ2-2	NA	CASSKEGGFLAEVTGELFF	TGTGCCAGCAGCAAAGAAGGGGGTTTTCTAGCGGAGGTCACCGGGGAGCTGTTTTTT
NA	TRBV27	TRBJ2-3	NA	CASSSAVKGTDTQYF	TGTGCCAGCAGTTCCGCCGTTAAAGGGACAGATACGCAGTATTTT
TRBD1	TRBV11-3	TRBJ2-7	once	CASSGTGTADEQYF	TGTGCCAGCAGCGGAACCGGGACAGCAGACGAGCAGTACTTC
NA	TRBV15	TRBJ2-7	once	CATGADEWSYEQYF	TGTGCCACCGGCGCGGACGAGTGGTCCTACGAGCAGTACTTC
NA	TRBV27	TRBJ1-5	NA	CASKGMGGARDQPQHF	TGTGCCAGCAAAGGCATGGGGGGGGCAAGGGATCAGCCCCAGCATTTT
NA	TRBV19	TRBJ2-1	NA	CASSLSRSSYNEQFF	TGTGCCAGTAGTTTGTCCCGGAGCTCCTACAATGAGCAGTTCTTC
NA	TRBV29-1	TRBJ2-7	NA	CSVESGTELYEQYF	TGCAGCGTTGAATCAGGGACGGAGCTCTACGAGCAGTACTTC
NA	TRBV2	TRBJ1-2	NA	CASSESRGASYGYTF	TGTGCCAGCAGTGAGAGCAGGGGCGCCAGCTATGGCTACACCTTC
NA	TRBV6-1	TRBJ2-7	NA	CASSEKTPFPHEQYF	TGTGCCAGCAGTGAAAAGACTCCCTTTCCCCACGAGCAGTACTTC
TRBD2	TRBV4-3	TRBJ2-3	NA	CASSQDRASGGTDTQYF	TGCGCCAGCAGCCAAGATCGCGCTAGCGGGGGCACAGATACGCAGTATTTT
NA	TRBV5-1	TRBJ2-5	once	CASSLGPSQETQYF	TGCGCCAGCAGCTTGGGGCCTAGCCAAGAGACCCAGTACTTC
TRBD2	TRBV4-1	TRBJ2-7	NA	CASSQDWTSGLYEQYF	TGCGCCAGCAGCCAAGATTGGACTAGCGGCCTCTACGAGCAGTACTTC
NA	TRBV6-4	TRBJ2-7	NA	CASSGEFRRLSYEQYF	TGTGCCAGCAGTGGCGAATTCAGGCGCCTATCCTACGAGCAGTACTTC
TRBD2	TRBV5-5	TRBJ2-1	NA	CASSLLPGLAGTYNEQFF	TGTGCCAGCAGTCTACTTCCGGGACTAGCGGGGACCTACAATGAGCAGTTCTTC
TRBD1	TRBV6-5	TRBJ1-1	NA	CASRPGQGVAEAFF	TGTGCCAGCAGACCGGGACAGGGGGTTGCTGAAGCTTTCTTT
TRBD2	TRBV6-5	TRBJ2-1	once	CASSYAGLAGHEQFF	TGTGCCAGCAGTTACGCGGGACTAGCGGGCCATGAGCAGTTCTTC
NA	TRBV4-1	TRBJ2-7	NA	CASSELSRSNEQYF	TGCGCCAGCAGCGAGCTCTCCAGGAGTAACGAGCAGTACTTC
TRBD1	TRBV2	TRBJ2-2	few	CASSAESGGIGELFF	TGTGCCAGCAGTGCGGAGTCAGGGGGAATCGGGGAGCTGTTTTTT
NA	TRBV4-1	TRBJ1-2	NA	CASSQEKIPRGSYTF	TGCGCCAGCAGCCAAGAGAAAATCCCAAGGGGTAGCTACACCTTC
NA	TRBV10-3	TRBJ2-6	NA	CAISESGGTEGANVLTF	TGTGCCATCAGTGAGTCGGGAGGTACGGAGGGGGCCAACGTCCTGACTTTC
NA	TRBV2	TRBJ2-2	NA	CASSELEAVELFF	TGTGCCAGCAGTGAACTTGAGGCCGTGGAGCTGTTTTTT
NA	TRBV6-5	TRBJ2-7	NA	CASKKFNEQYF	TGTGCCAGCAAAAAGTTTAACGAGCAGTACTTC
TRBD1	TRBV6-5	TRBJ2-7	NA	CASTKTGGPYEQYF	TGTGCCAGCACTAAAACAGGGGGTCCCTACGAGCAGTACTTC
TRBD2	TRBV9	TRBJ2-1	NA	CASSPSHSGTTYNEQFF	TGTGCCAGCAGCCCCTCTCATAGCGGGACCACCTACAATGAGCAGTTCTTC
NA	TRBV4-1	TRBJ1-5	NA	CASSQAGAQPQHF	TGCGCCAGCAGCCAAGCGGGGGCTCAGCCCCAGCATTTT
NA	TRBV27	TRBJ1-5	NA	CASSLLLGRSQHF	TGTGCCAGCAGTTTATTACTGGGAAGGTCCCAGCATTTT
NA	TRBV28	TRBJ2-7	NA	CASSSYGDEQYF	TGTGCCAGCAGCTCTTATGGCGACGAGCAGTACTTC
TRBD1	TRBV7-2	TRBJ1-2	NA	CASSSGQGGGYTF	TGTGCCAGCAGCTCGGGACAGGGGGGTGGCTACACCTTC
NA	TRBV18	TRBJ1-1	NA	CASSPGGGNTEAFF	TGTGCCAGCTCACCAGGGGGGGGGAACACTGAAGCTTTCTTT
TRBD2	TRBV29-1	TRBJ2-7	NA	CSVAGLAAYEQYF	TGCAGCGTTGCGGGACTAGCTGCTTACGAGCAGTACTTC
TRBD2	TRBV10-3	TRBJ2-1	NA	CAISEGLAGGGSEQFF	TGTGCCATCAGTGAGGGTCTAGCGGGAGGGGGGAGTGAGCAGTTCTTC
NA	TRBV15	TRBJ1-5	NA	CATSRGGPIQPQHF	TGTGCCACCAGCAGGGGAGGCCCCATTCAGCCCCAGCATTTT